A single sample is the source of the 25 T cell receptor beta chains below, sequenced in a study of T cells in Graves' hyperthyroidism and ophthalmopathy. What was amplified from RNA transcripts were TCR beta CDR3 regions. TCR CDR3 regions were first amplified by RT-PCR with HTBI primers. TCRdb recomputed calls from the multiplex PCR reads with MiXCR, one row per CDR3 protein. Of roughly 840,000 distinct CDR3 sequences listed, about two fifths were seen once; the top ten hold more than 7%. The source material was blood. All receptors come from a man younger than 35 with Graves' hyperthyroidism.

This clonotype was detected ten times or more. CDR3 nucleotides: TGCAGTGCGACCTTAGCGGGATTCTCCTACGAGCAGTACTTC. It is translated as CSATLAGFSYEQYF. The V call is TRBV20-1, the J call TRBJ2-7; 8 positions match TRBD2. J lost 0 bases, V lost 6 bases, and 7 bases had no gene match. The CDR3 covers 14 residues. The germline V gene has CDR1 DFQATT and CDR2 SNEGSKA (reference sequence).

V and J are TRBV9 and TRBJ1-1; 9 bases align to TRBD1. CDR1 and CDR2 (germline): SGDLS, YYNGEE. The CDR3 loop spans 18 amino acids. J was trimmed by 2 bases and V by 2 bases; bases with no gene match: 13. CDR3 DNA: TGTGCCAGCAGCGTCTCTAATAAACAGGGGGCACCAAACACTGAAGCTTTCTTT. This codes for CASSVSNKQGAPNTEAFF.

This clonotype has only a few counts. The chain is built from TRBV7-8 and TRBJ1-5; possible D gene TRBD1, 5 bases. This CDR3 has 15 residues. V was cut by 0 bases and J by 3 bases, with 9 bases left in between. Per germline, CDR1 SGHVS and CDR2 FQNEAQ. The CDR3 loop reads CASSLAVGANQPQHF. The CDR3 nucleotides read TGTGCCAGCAGCTTAGCGGTAGGGGCCAATCAGCCCCAGCATTTT.

The chain recombines TRBV20-1 with TRBJ1-2, with 8 bases matching TRBD1. This CDR3 comprises 17 residues. Germline V gene data show CDR1 as DFQATT and CDR2 as SNEGSKA (reference sequence). V was clipped by 0 bases and J by 2 bases; unmatched bases: 11. The CDR3 DNA is TGCAGTGCTAGAGATACCCCCAGGGGGCCCTTAAACTATGGCTACACCTTC. Encoded protein: CSARDTPRGPLNYGYTF.

This clonotype was seen at least ten times. The rearrangement uses TRBV25-1 and TRBJ1-4, with D unresolved. This CDR3 spans 15 amino acids. Trimming left V 3 bases short and J 2 bases short, with 10 bases between. The germline V gene encodes CDR1 MGHDK and CDR2 SYGVNS. This CDR3 is CASSDGSRTNEKLFF. The DNA for the CDR3 is TGTGCCAGCAGTGATGGGAGCCGGACTAATGAAAAACTGTTTTTT.

The J gene is TRBJ1-4, the V gene TRBV29-1; TRBD1 aligns across 7 bases. Germline CDR1 and CDR2: SQVTM and ANQGSEA. CDR3 length: 16 residues. With 7 bases clipped from V and 5 bases from J, the junction kept 16 bases outside the gene matches. The CDR3 protein is CSGEQGSGLRNEKLFF. The DNA of the CDR3 is TGCAGCGGGGAACAGGGGTCTGGGCTTCGGAATGAAAAACTGTTTTTT.

To note about this clonotype: The junction and the germline gene differ at one end; a read error may be behind it. V and J are TRBV5-1 and TRBJ2-5, with 8 bases lining up with TRBD2. Germline V gene data show CDR1 as SGHRS and CDR2 as YFSETQ. This CDR3 contains 15 residues. CDR3 in DNA: TGCGCCAGCAGCACCCGGACGGCGGGGGGAGAGGCCCAGTACTTC. This sequence encodes CASSTRTAGGEAQYF.

Comment on this clonotype: Just one base apart from a much larger clone, this may be a read error. This chain joins TRBV7-9 and TRBJ1-4, with TRBD1 as a possible D gene (5 bases). The CDR3 has 14 residues. Trimming left V 6 bases short and J 5 bases short, with 13 bases between. Per the germline V gene, CDR1 is SEHNR and CDR2 is FQNEAQ (reference sequence). For the CDR3, the DNA is TGTGCCAGCAGTCGGGGGGTTAAGAATGAAAAACTGTTTTTT. This gives the protein CASSRGVKNEKLFF. The full variable domain, completed using reference TRBV7-9 and TRBJ1-4, is DTGVSQNPRHKITKRGQNVTFRCDPISEHNRLYWYRQTLGQGPEFLTYFQNEAQLEKSRLLSDRFSAERPKGSFSTLEIQRTEQGDSAMYLCASSRGVKNEKLFFGSGTQLSVL.

This chain joins TRBV20-1 and TRBJ1-5; D unresolved. CDR1 is DFQATT and CDR2 is SNEGSKA in the germline V gene (reference sequence). This CDR3 is 14 amino acids long. Trimming took 6 bases from V and 2 from J, leaving 14 bases between them. CDR3 protein: CSAIDPGGNQPQHF. Here the CDR3 DNA reads TGCAGTGCGATCGACCCCGGGGGCAATCAGCCCCAGCATTTT.

The genes are TRBV5-1 and TRBJ2-7, with a tentative D call TRBD2 (5 bases). V lost 0 bases, J lost 2 bases, and 12 bases lay in between. Per germline, CDR1 SGHRS and CDR2 YFSETQ. The length of the CDR3 is 15 residues. The CDR3 loop reads CASSLGVGSTYEQYF. The CDR3 nucleotides read TGCGCCAGCAGCTTGGGTGTAGGGAGCACCTACGAGCAGTACTTC.

A note on this clonotype: This may come from a read error, since a much larger clone is one base off. The chain links TRBV2 to TRBJ2-6, with D possibly matching TRBD1 (5 bases). CDR3 length: 12 amino acids. The V gene lost 10 bases and the J gene lost 4 bases, with 8 bases spanning the gap. CDR1 is SNHLY, CDR2 FYNNEI, per germline. The CDR3 loop is CATRTGANVLTF. Written as DNA, the CDR3 is TGTGCCACCAGGACAGGGGCCAACGTCCTGACTTTC.

As concerns this clonotype: A much larger clone lies one base from this, so it may be a read error. This sequence joins TRBV7-2 and TRBJ1-3, with D maybe TRBD1 (5 bases). V was pared by 4 bases and J by 4 bases, with 14 bases between. CDR3 length: 15 residues. CDR1 and CDR2 (germline): SGHTA, FQGNSA. The CDR3 DNA is TGTGCCAGCAGCTCAGAGGCAGGGCTGGGAAACACCATATATTTT. Translated: CASSSEAGLGNTIYF.

This clonotype has at least ten counts. The chain has TRBV7-9 and TRBJ2-5, with D possibly being TRBD1 (6 bases). The CDR3 covers 14 residues. The V and J ends lost 4 bases and 5 bases respectively, with 14 bases between them. In germline, CDR1 is SEHNR, CDR2 FQNEAQ (reference sequence). CDR3 nucleotides: TGTGCCAGCAGCTCGCCAACAGGGTTGGAGACCCAGTACTTC. Translating gives CASSSPTGLETQYF.

To note about this clonotype: One junction end does not reproduce the germline sequence, and a read error may be involved. The J gene is TRBJ2-7, the V gene TRBV15; weak D call: TRBD1 (5 bases). Germline V CDR1 and CDR2: LNHNV, YYDKDF (reference sequence). CDR3 length equals 14 residues. The CDR3 DNA reads as TGTGCCACCAGCAGAGACAGGGCCCTATACGGGCAGTACTTC. Its translation is CATSRDRALYGQYF.

The rearrangement uses TRBV7-9 and TRBJ2-7; 8 bases fit TRBD1. With V trimmed by 5 bases and J by 2 bases, 5 bases remained unmatched. The CDR3 contains 14 residues. Germline loops: CDR1 SEHNR, CDR2 FQNEAQ (reference sequence). DNA of the CDR3: TGTGCCAGCAGCCACGGACAGGGACCCTACGAGCAGTACTTC. Protein: CASSHGQGPYEQYF. Combining the CDR3 with reference TRBV7-9 and TRBJ2-7 gives the whole variable domain DTGVSQNPRHKITKRGQNVTFRCDPISEHNRLYWYRQTLGQGPEFLTYFQNEAQLEKSRLLSDRFSAERPKGSFSTLEIQRTEQGDSAMYLCASSHGQGPYEQYFGPGTRLTVT.

This clonotype was picked up a small number of times. The chain is built from TRBV20-1 and TRBJ1-4, with 7 bases fitting TRBD1. This CDR3 has 15 residues. Trimming cost V 6 bases and J 2 bases; bases outside gene matches: 9. Looked up from germline, CDR1 is DFQATT and CDR2 is SNEGSKA (reference sequence). CDR3 in DNA: TGCAGTGCCGCAGACAGGGTCGTTACTAATGAAAAACTGTTTTTT. It is translated as CSAADRVVTNEKLFF.

This chain links TRBV10-3 with TRBJ1-2; D gene unclear. The CDR3 sequence is 14 residues long. V was shortened by 5 bases and J by 4 bases, with 14 bases between the two germline ends. Germline V gene lookup returns CDR1 ENHRY and CDR2 SYGVKD. The CDR3 region is CAISFGGVSYGYTF. DNA of the CDR3: TGTGCCATCAGTTTTGGAGGAGTCAGCTATGGCTACACCTTC.

This clonotype has just a few counts. The rearrangement links TRBV28 to TRBJ1-6, with TRBD1 as a possible D gene (5 bases). V shed 2 bases and J shed 10 bases, with 18 bases lying between them. Germline CDR1 MDHEN, CDR2 SYDVKM. This CDR3 region has 16 residues. CDR3 nucleotide sequence: TGTGCCAGCAGTTTAACGTATCGGGGCGGTGGATCACCCCTCCACTTT. Translating gives CASSLTYRGGGSPLHF.

Written as DNA, the CDR3 is TGTGCCAGCAGCTTAGTGGGGACAGACTACTACGAGCAGTACTTC. Protein product: CASSLVGTDYYEQYF. The chain combines TRBV7-9 with TRBJ2-7; 7 bases agree with TRBD1. CDR1 and CDR2 from the germline V gene are SEHNR and FQNEAQ (reference sequence). The J segment lost 3 bases and the V segment lost 1 base, leaving 6 bases of the junction unmatched. This CDR3 comprises 15 residues.

The table lists this clonotype with a few counts. The chain has TRBV4-3 and TRBJ1-3, with 7 bases lining up with TRBD1. The junction had 7 bases not matched to a gene; V was cut back by 4 bases and J by 4 bases. The germline V gene encodes CDR1 LGHNA and CDR2 YSLEER. CDR3 length: 15 amino acids. The CDR3, as DNA: TGCGCCAGCAGCCGCGGACAGGAGCTCGGAAACACCATATATTTT. Its translation is CASSRGQELGNTIYF.

This clonotype was detected only a few times. This chain connects TRBV6-1 to TRBJ2-7, with D maybe TRBD1 (5 bases). V lost 2 bases to trimming and J lost 2 bases, with 10 bases between them. In germline, CDR1 is MNHNS, CDR2 SASEGT. The CDR3 is 14 residues long. The CDR3 bases are TGTGCCAGCAGTGAATGGGGCAGAACCTACGAGCAGTACTTC. It encodes CASSEWGRTYEQYF.

The chain recombines TRBV9 with TRBJ2-7; tentative D call: TRBD2 (5 bases). The V end lost 0 bases, the J end lost 2 bases, and 9 bases lay between the germline ends. Germline CDR1 is SGDLS and CDR2 is YYNGEE. This CDR3 has 14 amino acids. The CDR3 protein is CASSVGGLTYEQYF. CDR3 nucleotides: TGTGCCAGCAGCGTAGGAGGGCTAACCTACGAGCAGTACTTC. The whole variable domain, remainder taken from reference TRBV9 and TRBJ2-7, is DSGVTQTPKHLITATGQRVTLRCSPRSGDLSVYWYQQSLDQGLQFLIQYYNGEERAKGNILERFSAQQFPDLHSELNLSSLELGDSALYFCASSVGGLTYEQYFGPGTRLTVT.

This clonotype was counted only a few times. The rearrangement links TRBV11-2 to TRBJ2-5; D call uncertain. This CDR3 contains 16 residues. The V end lost 6 bases, the J end lost 2 bases, and 19 bases lay between the germline ends. Germline V CDR1 and CDR2: SGHAT, FQNNGV. The CDR3 loop reads CASRPGPWVVQETQYF. As DNA, the CDR3 is TGTGCCAGCAGACCCGGACCCTGGGTGGTACAAGAGACCCAGTACTTC.

This chain connects TRBV24-1 to TRBJ2-5, with 11 positions matching TRBD2. V dropped 9 bases and J dropped 5; count of bases not matched to a gene: 19. CDR1 is KGHDR and CDR2 is SFDVKD in the germline V gene. This CDR3 has 18 residues. CDR3 residues: CATSPVEGSLAGGETQYF. CDR3 bases: TGTGCCACCTCCCCGGTAGAGGGCTCTTTAGCGGGAGGGGAGACCCAGTACTTC.

CDR3 sequence reads: CASSPLGTSQETQYF. The CDR3 DNA sequence: TGCGCCAGCAGCCCCCTGGGGACTTCTCAAGAGACCCAGTACTTC. The chain employs TRBV5-1 and TRBJ2-5, with D perhaps matching TRBD2 (6 bases). This CDR3 is 15 amino acids long. V was trimmed by 4 bases and J by 2 bases, leaving 15 bases between them. Per germline, CDR1 SGHRS and CDR2 YFSETQ. Full variable domain (remainder filled in from reference TRBV5-1 and TRBJ2-5): KAGVTQTPRYLIKTRGQQVTLSCSPISGHRSVSWYQQTPGQGLQFLFEYFSETQRNKGNFPGRFSGRQFSNSRSEMNVSTLELGDSALYLCASSPLGTSQETQYFGPGTRLLVL.